These T cell receptor beta chains were read from a single sample in a study of beta chain features in type 1 diabetes. Only in-frame clones appear in the TCRdb table, and some are missing; sequencing was by immunoSEQ multiplex PCR. The sample includes about 360,000 clones, 10% to 15% of them seen just once. Sample: naive CD4+ T cells from blood. The receptors stem from a man aged 18 to 30 in good health. Each CDR3 is given with its conserved first and last residue. The order of the fields is CDR3 protein, clone size, J gene, V gene. Expanded clones are given a class, and other clones once, few, many or no size at all.

CDR3: CSVEGWSGAVGTGELFF
size: -
J: TRBJ2-2
V: TRBV29-1

CDR3: CACTRTSTGELFF
size: -
J: TRBJ2-2
V: TRBV30

CDR3: CASSHGQGLFYEQYF
size: few
J: TRBJ2-7
V: TRBV5-6

CDR3: CASSLDPGNQPQHF
size: once
J: TRBJ1-5
V: TRBV5-5

CDR3: CASSRGSYEMYF
size: -
J: TRBJ2-7
V: TRBV28

CDR3: CAISSGTQNTGELFF
size: few
J: TRBJ2-2
V: TRBV10-3

CDR3: CASSSGTGGNQPQHF
size: -
J: TRBJ1-5
V: TRBV7-2

CDR3: CSAREGTRQYF
size: few
J: TRBJ2-7
V: TRBV20-1

CDR3: CAISRVYNEQFF
size: few
J: TRBJ2-1
V: TRBV10-3

CDR3: CAWSVTTRGVVTQYF
size: few
J: TRBJ2-5
V: TRBV30

CDR3: CASSLGQGKAGELFF
size: -
J: TRBJ2-2
V: TRBV5-1

CDR3: CASSSGGNTIYF
size: few
J: TRBJ1-3
V: TRBV6-6

CDR3: CASRSSLLHEQYF
size: -
J: TRBJ2-7
V: TRBV28

CDR3: CASSPGQGVDQPQHF
size: few
J: TRBJ1-5
V: TRBV7-2

CDR3: CASSLWEGASSDTQYF
size: few
J: TRBJ2-3
V: TRBV13

CDR3: CASSTGTGGTGELFF
size: few
J: TRBJ2-2
V: TRBV7-3

CDR3: CASSPRGKGTEAFF
size: few
J: TRBJ1-1
V: TRBV18

CDR3: CASSLSTSGTYEQYF
size: -
J: TRBJ2-7
V: TRBV4-2

CDR3: CASSWTTGGYTF
size: -
J: TRBJ1-2
V: TRBV6-1

CDR3: CASRRDRNTDTQYF
size: -
J: TRBJ2-3
V: TRBV7-2

CDR3: CASSPGRGLAGADEQFF
size: -
J: TRBJ2-1
V: TRBV7-2

CDR3: CASSPSDRMISGANVLTF
size: few
J: TRBJ2-6
V: TRBV7-9

CDR3: CASSSRTGLGEKLFF
size: many
J: TRBJ1-4
V: TRBV23-1

CDR3: CASSVPGTSGTRSYNEQFF
size: few
J: TRBJ2-1
V: TRBV9

CDR3: CASSLPDIADEQFF
size: -
J: TRBJ2-1
V: TRBV5-1

CDR3: CASSPSRGAEETQYF
size: few
J: TRBJ2-5
V: TRBV18

CDR3: CSVVGLRGMNTEAFF
size: -
J: TRBJ1-1
V: TRBV29-1

CDR3: CAWSPGPNQPQHF
size: -
J: TRBJ1-5
V: TRBV30

CDR3: CASSPRLGGSFNYGYTF
size: -
J: TRBJ1-2
V: TRBV7-9

CDR3: CACKSGITQYF
size: few
J: TRBJ2-3
V: TRBV30

CDR3: CASSVDGDYGYTF
size: many
J: TRBJ1-2
V: TRBV9

CDR3: CASSQTSSNEQFF
size: -
J: TRBJ2-1
V: TRBV7-3

CDR3: CATSRDALDRTDTQYF
size: -
J: TRBJ2-3
V: TRBV15

CDR3: CASSVRDTQYF
size: -
J: TRBJ2-3
V: TRBV10-2

CDR3: CASSPRQDIQYF
size: many
J: TRBJ2-4
V: TRBV7-9

CDR3: CASSLGLDYGYTF
size: -
J: TRBJ1-2
V: TRBV5-1

CDR3: CASSGTFGISGANVLTF
size: few
J: TRBJ2-6
V: TRBV7-9

CDR3: CASSLMGTGWGYTF
size: few
J: TRBJ1-2
V: TRBV7-9

CDR3: CAWRSGGAVEQYF
size: -
J: TRBJ2-7
V: TRBV30

CDR3: CASSQVLREGGNEQYF
size: -
J: TRBJ2-7
V: TRBV4-3

CDR3: CASSLTGSWNEKLFF
size: -
J: TRBJ1-4
V: TRBV7-3

CDR3: CASSSWLRGVPPDTQYF
size: few
J: TRBJ2-3
V: TRBV7-9

CDR3: CASSVAYEQYF
size: few
J: -
V: TRBV28

CDR3: CASSGTGTGISGANVLTF
size: -
J: TRBJ2-6
V: TRBV9

CDR3: CASSAPGGAIYNEQFF
size: -
J: TRBJ2-1
V: TRBV9

CDR3: CAWARGILSGNEQFF
size: -
J: TRBJ2-1
V: TRBV30

CDR3: CSVVVRGKGGNTIYF
size: few
J: TRBJ1-3
V: TRBV29-1

CDR3: CAWRGKGVNYGYTF
size: -
J: TRBJ1-2
V: TRBV30

CDR3: CASRRAGGTTDTQYF
size: few
J: TRBJ2-3
V: TRBV19

CDR3: CASSLRSGVGELFF
size: few
J: TRBJ2-2
V: TRBV27

CDR3: CASSSQRNTEAFF
size: few
J: TRBJ1-1
V: TRBV7-9

CDR3: CASSLTRLAGGSSTDTQYF
size: -
J: TRBJ2-3
V: TRBV7-3

CDR3: CASSYAGVGDTEAFF
size: -
J: TRBJ1-1
V: TRBV6-6

CDR3: CASSVDPIGNTIYF
size: -
J: TRBJ1-3
V: TRBV9

CDR3: CASSLDRVSYEQYF
size: -
J: TRBJ2-7
V: TRBV7-8

CDR3: CASSASDRRSLPLHF
size: few
J: TRBJ1-6
V: TRBV9

CDR3: CSVQLGQAQYF
size: few
J: TRBJ2-7
V: TRBV29-1